This T cell receptor beta chain was retrieved from a study of CD8+ T cells in alopecia areata. Study background: Affected scalp percentage gauged treated patients' severity.

Germline assignment: CDR1 GTSNPN and CDR2 SVGIG (reference sequence). This CDR3 has 14 amino acids. The V gene lost 0 bases and the J gene lost 5 bases, with 13 bases spanning the gap. Study-wide results and caveats: Many expanded lesional clones persisted in scalp and blood during tofacitinib treatment. With just one nonresponder, it is still uncertain whether baseline CD8+ expansion relates to response.

Regarding treatment: oral pan-JAK inhibitor, 5-10 mg twice daily. Collected material from alopecia areata patients comprised lesional scalp punch biopsies and peripheral blood. Reverse transcription of extracted RNA yielded cDNA, which provided the sequencing template. Sequenced by immunoSEQ multiplex PCR; TCRdb stores in-frame clones only, minus some. The data hold roughly 120,000 clones, with 53% observed a single time. Of note for this clone: What it recognizes is unknown.

Sequences were derived from CD4+ T cells sorted from blood, sampled at week 4, from a patient treated with tofacitinib. This receptor was identified in a human donor with alopecia areata. The chain recombines TRBV30 with TRBJ2-5; D is perhaps TRBD2 (5 bases). The CDR3 DNA is TGTGCCTGGAGTGTAGGGAGAGGTGGGGAGACCCAGTACTTC. It yields the protein CAWSVGRGGETQYF.